Many counts were recorded for the clone carrying this T cell receptor beta chain. This sample is part of a study of neurological immune-mediated disorders. Via MiXCR, TCRdb re-called the 5' RACE reads, giving one row per CDR3 protein. Among roughly 30,000 distinct CDR3 sequences listed, under 6% were seen once. The receptor's source is a woman aged 50 to 60 in good health. The sequenced material came from CD4+ T cells from blood.

This CDR3 is CSALDPLGTGELFF. DNA of the CDR3: TGCAGTGCTCTCGACCCTCTCGGGACCGGGGAGCTGTTTTTT. This rearrangement joins TRBV20-1 to TRBJ2-2; D remains ambiguous. Per germline, CDR1 DFQATT and CDR2 SNEGSKA (reference sequence). CDR3 length: 14 amino acids. Trimming took off 5 bases at V and 5 bases at J, with 15 bases between the two ends.